This T cell receptor (beta chain) was captured in a study of spatial heterogeneity in lung cancer. Time point in this sample: sample taken at primary tumor resection. The CDR3 is 15 residues long. Germline V lookup: CDR1 DFQATT, CDR2 SNEGSKA (reference sequence). With 3 bases removed from V and 2 bases from J, the gap between germline ends came to 14 bases. TCRdb called the 5' RACE reads again in MiXCR, with one record for every CDR3 protein. The data hold several thousand distinct CDR3 sequences, with about 8.4% observed a single time. This clonotype was seen at least ten times. As yet, its antigen is unknown. Study results and limitations: Counts of expanded intratumoral alpha and beta TCRs tracked tumor mutation counts.

V gene TRBV20-1 combines with J gene TRBJ1-5; tentatively, D is TRBD1 (5 bases). The sample consisted of lung tumor tissue, taken at surgery. The receptor was isolated from a male donor with early-stage non-small cell lung cancer. DNA for the CDR3: TGCAGTGCTAGTAGAGGACTAGGGGGCAATCAGCCCCAGCATTTT. Amino acids: CSASRGLGGNQPQHF.